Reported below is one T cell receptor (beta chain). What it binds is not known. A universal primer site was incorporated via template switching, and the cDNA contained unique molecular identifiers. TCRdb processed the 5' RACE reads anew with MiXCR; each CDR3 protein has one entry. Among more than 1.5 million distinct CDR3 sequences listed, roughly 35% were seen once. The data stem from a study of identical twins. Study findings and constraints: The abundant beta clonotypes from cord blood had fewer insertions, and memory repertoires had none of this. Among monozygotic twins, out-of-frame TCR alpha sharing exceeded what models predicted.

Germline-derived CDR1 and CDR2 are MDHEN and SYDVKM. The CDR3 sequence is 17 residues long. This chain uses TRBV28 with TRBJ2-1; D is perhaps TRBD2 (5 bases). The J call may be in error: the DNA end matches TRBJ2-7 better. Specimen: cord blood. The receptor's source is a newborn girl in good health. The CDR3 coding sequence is TGTGCCAGCAGTTTAGGGTTAAGGAGGCCCTCCTACAATGAGCAGTACTTC. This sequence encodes CASSLGLRRPSYNEQYF.